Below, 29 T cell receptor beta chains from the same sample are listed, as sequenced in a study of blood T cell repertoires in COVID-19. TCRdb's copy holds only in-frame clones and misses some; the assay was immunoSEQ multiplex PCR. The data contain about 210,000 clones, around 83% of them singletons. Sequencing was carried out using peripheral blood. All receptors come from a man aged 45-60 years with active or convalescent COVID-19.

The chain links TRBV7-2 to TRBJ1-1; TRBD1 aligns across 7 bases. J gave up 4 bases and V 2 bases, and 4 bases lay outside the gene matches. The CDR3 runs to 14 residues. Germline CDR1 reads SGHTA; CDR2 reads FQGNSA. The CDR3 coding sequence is TGTGCCAGCAGCTTATCCACAGGGGCCACTGAAGCTTTCTTT. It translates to CASSLSTGATEAFF.

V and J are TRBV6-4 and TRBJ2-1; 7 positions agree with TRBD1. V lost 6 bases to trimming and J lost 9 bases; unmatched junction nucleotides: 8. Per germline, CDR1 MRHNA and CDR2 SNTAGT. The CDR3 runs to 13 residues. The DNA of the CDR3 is TGTGCCAGCAGCCGAGACAGGGTTGGTGAGCAGTTCTTC. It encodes CASSRDRVGEQFF.

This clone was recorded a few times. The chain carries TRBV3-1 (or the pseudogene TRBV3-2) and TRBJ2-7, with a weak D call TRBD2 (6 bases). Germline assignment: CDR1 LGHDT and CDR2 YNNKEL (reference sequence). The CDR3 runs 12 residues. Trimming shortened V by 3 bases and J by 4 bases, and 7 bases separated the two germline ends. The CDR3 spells CASSQGLYEQYF. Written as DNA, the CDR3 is TGTGCCAGCAGCCAGGGACTTTACGAGCAGTACTTC.

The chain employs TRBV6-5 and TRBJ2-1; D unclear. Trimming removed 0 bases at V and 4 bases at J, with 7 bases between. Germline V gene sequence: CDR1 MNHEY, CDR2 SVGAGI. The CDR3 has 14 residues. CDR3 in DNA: TGTGCCAGCAGTTACTCGCAGGTGTACAATGAGCAGTTCTTC. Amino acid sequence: CASSYSQVYNEQFF.

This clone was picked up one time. The CDR3 coding sequence is TGTGCCAGCAGTCCCCGGGGCAGGGGGACAGAAAACGAGCAGTACTTC. Translation gives CASSPRGRGTENEQYF. The rearrangement joins TRBV28 to TRBJ2-7; TRBD1 matches at 7 bases. V trimming: 5 bases; J trimming: 5 bases; junction bases outside the gene matches: 15. The CDR3 covers 16 residues. Germline V gives CDR1 MDHEN, CDR2 SYDVKM.

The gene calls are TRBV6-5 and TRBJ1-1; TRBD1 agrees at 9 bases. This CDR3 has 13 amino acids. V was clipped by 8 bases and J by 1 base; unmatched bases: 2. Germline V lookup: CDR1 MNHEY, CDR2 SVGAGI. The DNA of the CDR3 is TGTGCCAGCCCGGGACAGGGGAACACTGAAGCTTTCTTT. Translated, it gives CASPGQGNTEAFF.

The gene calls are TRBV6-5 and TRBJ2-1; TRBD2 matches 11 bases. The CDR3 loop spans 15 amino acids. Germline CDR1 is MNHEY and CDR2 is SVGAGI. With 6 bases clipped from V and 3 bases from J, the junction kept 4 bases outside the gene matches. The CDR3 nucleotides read TGTGCCAGCAGGGGAGGACTAGCGGGCTACAATGAGCAGTTCTTC. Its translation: CASRGGLAGYNEQFF.

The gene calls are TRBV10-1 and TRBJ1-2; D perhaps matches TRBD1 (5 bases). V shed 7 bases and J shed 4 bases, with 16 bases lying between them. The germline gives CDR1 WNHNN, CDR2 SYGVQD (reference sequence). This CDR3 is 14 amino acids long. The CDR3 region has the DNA TGCGCCAGCAACCCCCCAGGGAAGGCCTATGGCTACACCTTC. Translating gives CASNPPGKAYGYTF.

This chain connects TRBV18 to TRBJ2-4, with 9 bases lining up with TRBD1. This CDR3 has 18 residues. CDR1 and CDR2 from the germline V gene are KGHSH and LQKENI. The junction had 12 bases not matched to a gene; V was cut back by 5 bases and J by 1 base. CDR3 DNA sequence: TGTGCCAGCTCAACCACGGGACAGGGAGGTGCGGCCAAAAACATTCAGTACTTC. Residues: CASSTTGQGGAAKNIQYF.

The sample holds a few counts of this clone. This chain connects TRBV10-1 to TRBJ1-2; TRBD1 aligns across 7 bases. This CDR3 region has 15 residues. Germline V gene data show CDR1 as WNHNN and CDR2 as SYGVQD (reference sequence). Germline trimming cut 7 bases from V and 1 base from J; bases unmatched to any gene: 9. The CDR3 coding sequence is TGCGCCAGCAATTTGAGGACAGGAATTAACTATGGCTACACCTTC. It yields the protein CASNLRTGINYGYTF.

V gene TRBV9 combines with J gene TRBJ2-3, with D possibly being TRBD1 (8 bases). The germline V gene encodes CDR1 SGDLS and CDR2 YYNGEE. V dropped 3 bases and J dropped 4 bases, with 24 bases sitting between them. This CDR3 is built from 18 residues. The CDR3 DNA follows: TGTGCCAGCAGCGCCCGCCCAGGGGGCGGGAGTAATGCAGATACGCAGTATTTT. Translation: CASSARPGGGSNADTQYF.

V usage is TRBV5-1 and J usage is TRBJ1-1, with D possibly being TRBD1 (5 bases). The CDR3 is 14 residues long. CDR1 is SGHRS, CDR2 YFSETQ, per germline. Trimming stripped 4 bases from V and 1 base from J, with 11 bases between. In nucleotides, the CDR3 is TGCGCCAGCAGCCCCGGTGACAGGAACACTGAAGCTTTCTTT. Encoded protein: CASSPGDRNTEAFF.

The CDR3, as DNA: TGTGCCAGCAGCGTAGCTCCAGTCGAGACCCAGTACTTC. This sequence encodes CASSVAPVETQYF. This chain joins TRBV9 and TRBJ2-5; D gene unclear. Germline V lookup: CDR1 SGDLS, CDR2 YYNGEE. CDR3 size: 13 residues. V was cut by 0 bases and J by 5 bases, with 8 bases left in between.

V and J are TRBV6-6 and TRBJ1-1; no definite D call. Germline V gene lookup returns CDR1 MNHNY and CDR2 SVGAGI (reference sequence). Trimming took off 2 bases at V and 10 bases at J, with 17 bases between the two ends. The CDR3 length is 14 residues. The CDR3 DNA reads TGTGCCAGCAGTTACGTGGCGGCGAACACTTTAGCTTTCTTT. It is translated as CASSYVAANTLAFF.

The CDR3 region is CAWIDRGSYNEQFF. The CDR3 DNA sequence: TGTGCCTGGATTGATAGGGGTTCCTACAATGAGCAGTTCTTC. The chain uses TRBV30 and TRBJ2-1; maybe TRBD1 (5 bases). CDR1 is GTSNPN and CDR2 is SVGIG in the germline V gene (reference sequence). The V gene lost 4 bases and the J gene lost 1 base, with 11 bases spanning the gap. The CDR3 extends over 14 amino acids.

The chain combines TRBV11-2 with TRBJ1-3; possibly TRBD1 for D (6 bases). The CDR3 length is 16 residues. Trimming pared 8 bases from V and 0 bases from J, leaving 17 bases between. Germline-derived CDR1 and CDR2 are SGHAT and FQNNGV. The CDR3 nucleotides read TGTGCCAGCCAATATTGGCAGGGGTACTCTGGAAACACCATATATTTT. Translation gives CASQYWQGYSGNTIYF.

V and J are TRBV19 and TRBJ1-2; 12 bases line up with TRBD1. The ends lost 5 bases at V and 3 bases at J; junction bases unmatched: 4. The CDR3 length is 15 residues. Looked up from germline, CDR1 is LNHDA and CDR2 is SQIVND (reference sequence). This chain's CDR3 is CASSRDRGRDYGYTF. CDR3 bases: TGTGCCAGTAGTCGGGACAGGGGGCGGGACTATGGCTACACCTTC.

For the CDR3, the DNA is TGTGCCAGCAGTTACAGGGAGAGCACTGAAGCTTTCTTT. It translates to CASSYRESTEAFF. The V and J genes are TRBV27 and TRBJ1-1; D is perhaps TRBD1 (6 bases). This CDR3 is built from 13 residues. The germline V gene has CDR1 MNHEY and CDR2 SMNVEV (reference sequence). V dropped 4 bases and J dropped 4 bases, with 10 bases sitting between them.

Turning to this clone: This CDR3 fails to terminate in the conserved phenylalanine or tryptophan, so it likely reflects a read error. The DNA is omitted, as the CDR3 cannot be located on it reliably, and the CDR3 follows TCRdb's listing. CDR3 loop: CASSEAILGQGAL. The chain is built from TRBV6-1 and TRBJ1-3; the table's D call of TRBD1 was not tested on the DNA. Germline CDR1 reads MNHNS; CDR2 reads SASEGT. The CDR3 is 13 residues long, ends included.

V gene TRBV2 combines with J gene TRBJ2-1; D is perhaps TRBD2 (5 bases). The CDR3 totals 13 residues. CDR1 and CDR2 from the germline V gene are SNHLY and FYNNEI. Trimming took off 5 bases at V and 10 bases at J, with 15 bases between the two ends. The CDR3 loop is CASSWEPIAEQFF. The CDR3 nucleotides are TGTGCCAGCAGTTGGGAGCCCATAGCGGAGCAGTTCTTC.

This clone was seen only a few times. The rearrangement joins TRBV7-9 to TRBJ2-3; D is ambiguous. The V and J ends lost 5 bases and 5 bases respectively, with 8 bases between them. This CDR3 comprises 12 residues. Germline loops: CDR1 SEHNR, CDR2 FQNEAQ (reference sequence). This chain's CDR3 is CASSPSGDTQYF. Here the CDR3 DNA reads TGTGCCAGCAGCCCCTCGGGAGATACGCAGTATTTT.

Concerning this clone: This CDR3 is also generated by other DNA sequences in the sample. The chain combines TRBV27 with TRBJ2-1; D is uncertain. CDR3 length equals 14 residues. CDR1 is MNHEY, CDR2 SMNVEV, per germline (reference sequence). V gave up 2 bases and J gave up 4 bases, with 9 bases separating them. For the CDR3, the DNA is TGTGCCAGCAGTTTACAAGCACGGTACAATGAGCAGTTCTTC. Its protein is CASSLQARYNEQFF.

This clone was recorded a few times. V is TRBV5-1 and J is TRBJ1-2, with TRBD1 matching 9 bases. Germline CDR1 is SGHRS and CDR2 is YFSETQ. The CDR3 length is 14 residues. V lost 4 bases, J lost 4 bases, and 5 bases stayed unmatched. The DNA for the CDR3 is TGCGCCAGCAGCGCCGCGGACAGGGGCTATGGCTACACCTTC. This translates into CASSAADRGYGYTF.

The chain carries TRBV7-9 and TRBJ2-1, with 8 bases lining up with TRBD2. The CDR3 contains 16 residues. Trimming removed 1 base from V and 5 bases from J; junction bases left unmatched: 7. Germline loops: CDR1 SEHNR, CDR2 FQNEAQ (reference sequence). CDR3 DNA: TGTGCCAGCAGCTTAGGCTCTAGCGGGCCTCACAATGAGCAGTTCTTC. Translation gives CASSLGSSGPHNEQFF.

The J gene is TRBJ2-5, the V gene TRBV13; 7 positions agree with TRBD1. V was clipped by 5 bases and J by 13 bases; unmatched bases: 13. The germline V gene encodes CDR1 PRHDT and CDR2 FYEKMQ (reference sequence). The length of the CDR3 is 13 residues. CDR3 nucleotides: TGTGCCAGCAGCCAAGGACAGGCTCAACTGGGGTACTTC. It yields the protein CASSQGQAQLGYF. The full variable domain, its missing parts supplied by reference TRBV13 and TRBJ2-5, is AAGVIQSPRHLIKEKRETATLKCYPIPRHDTVYWYQQGPGQDPQFLISFYEKMQSDKGSIPDRFSAQQFSDYHSELNMSSLELGDSALYFCASSQGQAQLGYFGPGTRLLVL.

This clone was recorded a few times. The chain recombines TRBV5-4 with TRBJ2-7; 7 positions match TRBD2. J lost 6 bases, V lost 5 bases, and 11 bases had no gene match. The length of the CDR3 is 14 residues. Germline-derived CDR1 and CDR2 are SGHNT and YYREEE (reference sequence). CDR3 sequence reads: CASSRGEGNFEQYF. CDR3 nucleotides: TGTGCCAGCAGTCGGGGGGAGGGTAACTTCGAGCAGTACTTC. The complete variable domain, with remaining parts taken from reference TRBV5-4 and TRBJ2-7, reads ETGVTQSPTHLIKTRGQQVTLRCSSQSGHNTVSWYQQALGQGPQFIFQYYREEENGRGNFPPRFSGLQFPNYSSELNVNALELDDSALYLCASSRGEGNFEQYFGPGTRLTVT.

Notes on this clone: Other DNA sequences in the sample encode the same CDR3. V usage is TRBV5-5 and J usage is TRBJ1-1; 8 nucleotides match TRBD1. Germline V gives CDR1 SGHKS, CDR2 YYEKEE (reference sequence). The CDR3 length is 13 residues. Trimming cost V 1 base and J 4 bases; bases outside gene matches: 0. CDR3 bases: TGTGCCAGCAGCTTGACAGGGGGCACTGAAGCTTTCTTT. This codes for CASSLTGGTEAFF.

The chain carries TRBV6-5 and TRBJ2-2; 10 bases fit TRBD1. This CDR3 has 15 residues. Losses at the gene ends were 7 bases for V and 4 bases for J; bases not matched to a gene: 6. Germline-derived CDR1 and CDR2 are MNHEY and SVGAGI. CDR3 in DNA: TGTGCCAGCAAGAGACAGGGGGCGAGCACCGGGGAGCTGTTTTTT. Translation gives CASKRQGASTGELFF.

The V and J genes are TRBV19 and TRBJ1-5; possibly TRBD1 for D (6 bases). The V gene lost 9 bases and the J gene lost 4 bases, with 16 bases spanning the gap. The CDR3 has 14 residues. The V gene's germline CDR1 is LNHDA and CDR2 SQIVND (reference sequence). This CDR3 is CASSGTRSNQPQHF. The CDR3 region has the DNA TGTGCCAGCTCCGGGACAAGATCTAATCAGCCCCAGCATTTT. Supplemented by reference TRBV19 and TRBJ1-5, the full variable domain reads DGGITQSPKYLFRKEGQNVTLSCEQNLNHDAMYWYRQDPGQGLRLIYYSQIVNDFQKGDIAEGYSVSREKKESFPLTVTSAQKNPTAFYLCASSGTRSNQPQHFGDGTRLSIL.